Following are 3 T cell receptor beta chains from one sample sequenced in a study of T cells in Graves' hyperthyroidism and ophthalmopathy. Amplification yielded TCR beta CDR3 regions, with RNA transcripts as the source. The TCR CDR3 was amplified in a first-round RT-PCR using the HTBI primer set. MiXCR, applied by TCRdb to the multiplex PCR reads, yields one record per CDR3 protein. The top ten clones hold 15% to 19% of a sample with 300,000 to 350,000 distinct CDR3 sequences, about a sixth of them seen once. Sequenced material: blood. The receptors here all came from a woman aged 40 to 50 with Graves' ophthalmopathy.

This clonotype was detected ten times or more. The rearrangement uses TRBV6-1 and TRBJ2-5; the D gene is possibly TRBD1 (6 bases). CDR3 size: 14 residues. Germline CDR1 is MNHNS and CDR2 is SASEGT. With 1 base removed from V and 5 bases from J, the gap between germline ends came to 11 bases. The CDR3 DNA sequence: TGTGCCAGCAGTGAAGGGACAGCGTCTGAGACCCAGTACTTC. Translating it yields CASSEGTASETQYF.

This clonotype was observed many times. The chain joins TRBV20-1 to TRBJ1-5; TRBD1 aligns across 8 bases. The J segment lost 3 bases and the V segment lost 5 bases, leaving 6 bases of the junction unmatched. The germline CDR1 and CDR2 sequences are DFQATT and SNEGSKA (reference sequence). The CDR3 totals 14 residues. The CDR3 region has the DNA TGCAGTGCTCAGGGGGCGCTTGTCAATCAGCCCCAGCATTTT. Amino acids: CSAQGALVNQPQHF.

This clonotype has at least ten counts. The chain joins TRBV11-2 to TRBJ2-7; D not resolved. Trimming cost V 3 bases and J 4 bases, with 7 bases left between them. This CDR3 is 12 amino acids long. Germline V lookup: CDR1 SGHAT, CDR2 FQNNGV. CDR3 DNA sequence: TGTGCCAGCAGCTTCGGGCGTTACGAGCAGTACTTC. It is translated as CASSFGRYEQYF.